These T cell receptor beta chains were read from a single sample in a study of blood T cells in healthy people across ages. Each CDR3 protein gets one entry after TCRdb re-called the 5' RACE reads with MiXCR. The top ten hold less than 3.5% of the sample, which has approximately 780,000 distinct CDR3 sequences, about 26% seen once. The same data also went into a second study, on T cells of mothers and their children.

Sequencing was carried out using blood. All receptors come from a boy aged 5 to 17 in good health. Each CDR3 is given with its conserved first and last residue. D genes are given only for firm matches. A clone size is listed for some rows: how often the clone was seen (once, few, many), or a class if it is expanded.

TRBV29-1,14,.,TRBJ1-2,few,TGCAGCGTTGTCCTGACAGGAGGGGGGTATGGCTACACCTTC,CSVVLTGGGYGYTF
TRBV4-1,17,TRBD1,TRBJ2-1,.,TGCGCCAGCAGCCCCATCGAGGGGACAGCGAAAAGGGGTGAGCAGTTCTTC,CASSPIEGTAKRGEQFF
TRBV12-3/TRBV12-4,17,.,TRBJ2-6,few,TGTGCCAGCAGTCCCAGCCGGGGGAAGTCTGGGTCCAACGTCCTGACTTTC,CASSPSRGKSGSNVLTF
TRBV6-2/TRBV6-3,14,.,TRBJ1-4,few,TGTGCCAGCAGTCTACTGGGGCCGCGGGAAAAACTGTTTTTT,CASSLLGPREKLFF
TRBV11-3,14,.,TRBJ2-1,few,TGTGCCAGCAGCGCCAAGGGGGTCTACAATGAGCAGTTCTTC,CASSAKGVYNEQFF
TRBV27,13,.,TRBJ2-3,.,TGTGCCAGCAGTTTAGGGTCTCGGGATACGCAGTATTTT,CASSLGSRDTQYF
TRBV20-1,13,.,TRBJ1-2,.,TGCAGTGCTAGAGATAACGGCATCTATGGCTACACCTTC,CSARDNGIYGYTF
TRBV6-5,13,.,TRBJ1-1,.,TGTGCCAGCAGCAGGTCGGGGAACACTGAAGCTTTCTTT,CASSRSGNTEAFF
TRBV27,15,.,TRBJ2-3,few,TGTGCCAGCAGCCTCCGGGATCTCAACAGGGATACGCAGTATTTT,CASSLRDLNRDTQYF
TRBV5-1,13,.,TRBJ2-7,.,TGCGCCAGCAGCTTATCTAGGACAGCCGAGCAGTACTTC,CASSLSRTAEQYF
TRBV4-1,16,TRBD2,TRBJ2-5,few,TGCGCCAGCAGCCAAGTGGGACTAGCGGGGGATTCGGCCCAGTACTTC,CASSQVGLAGDSAQYF
TRBV6-1,17,.,TRBJ2-1,.,TGTGCCAGCAGTGGCCCGGGACAAGGGGACTCCTACAATGAGCAGTTCTTC,CASSGPGQGDSYNEQFF